This section outlines one T cell receptor beta chain sequence together with its context. The protocol was immunoSEQ multiplex PCR, while the TCRdb copy is restricted to in-frame clones and leaves out a portion. The profile shows some 50,000 clones, about 88% of them singletons. The data were obtained in a study of blood T cell repertoires in COVID-19. Study as a whole: There were acute and convalescent COVID-19 samples, and they came from the United States, Italy and Spain. In each case, the material was cDNA or gDNA derived from T cells, B-cell-depleted T cells, or PBMCs.

Germline V gene sequence: CDR1 SGHDT, CDR2 YYEEEE. CDR3 length: 13 residues. The V end was cut by 2 bases, the J end by 2 bases, with 5 bases between. This receptor was obtained from a man in his forties with active COVID-19. The chain combines TRBV5-6 with TRBJ1-3; D not certain. Sequenced: peripheral blood. The CDR3 DNA follows: TGTGCCAGCAGCTTTATAGCTGGAAACACCATATATTTT. It translates to CASSFIAGNTIYF.